This T cell receptor (beta chain) was recovered during a study of blood T cells in healthy people across ages. The germline V gene has CDR1 SSHAT and CDR2 FNYEAQ (reference sequence). The CDR3 spans 13 residues. This clonotype showed up many times. Relative to the germline gene, one junction end is altered; a read error may explain this. Then a second PCR, running about 7 to 11 cycles, was carried out with a sample-barcoded 5' primer and a J-beta primer mix. TCRdb re-called the 5' RACE reads through MiXCR, storing one row per CDR3 protein. This table holds approximately 900,000 distinct CDR3 sequences, almost 30% found once. The same data also contributed to another study, on T cells of mothers and their children. That study adds: For each mother, over 9 million TCR beta CDR3 reads were obtained, and for each child, a few million.

The origin of this receptor is a woman aged 35 to 49 in good health. Sequencing was performed on blood. The V call is TRBV7-7, the J call TRBJ2-5; D gene ambiguous. The CDR3 bases are TGTGCTAGCAGCTCAACCAGGTCGGAGACCCAGTACTTC. Translating it yields CASSSTRSETQYF.